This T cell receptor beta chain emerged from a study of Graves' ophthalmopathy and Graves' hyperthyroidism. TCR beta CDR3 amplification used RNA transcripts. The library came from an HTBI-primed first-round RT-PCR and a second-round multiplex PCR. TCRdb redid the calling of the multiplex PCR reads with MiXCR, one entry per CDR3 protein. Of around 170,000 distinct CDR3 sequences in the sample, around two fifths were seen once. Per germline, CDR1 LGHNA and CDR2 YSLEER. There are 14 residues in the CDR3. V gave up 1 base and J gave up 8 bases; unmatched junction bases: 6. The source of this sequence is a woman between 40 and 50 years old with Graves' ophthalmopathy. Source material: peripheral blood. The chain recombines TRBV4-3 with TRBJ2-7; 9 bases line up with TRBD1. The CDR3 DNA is TGCGCCAGCAGCCAAGGAGGACAGGGGTACAAGCAGTACTTC. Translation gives CASSQGGQGYKQYF.